Presented here are 2 T cell receptor beta chains from one specimen sequenced in a study of OX40 agonist ivuxolimab in advanced cancers. Measured with immunoSEQ multiplex PCR; TCRdb has only the in-frame clones, and not every one. The sample records 60,000 or so clones, 80% to 90% being singletons. The input for sequencing was CD4+ or CD8+ T cells sorted from blood, taken in a trial of the OX40 agonist ivuxolimab. The origin of the receptors is an adult with an advanced solid tumor such as melanoma, head and neck, liver or kidney cancer.

This chain uses TRBV21-1 with TRBJ2-7; the table's D call, TRBD2, has no DNA check behind it. TRBV21-1 represents a pseudogene. CDR3 size: 12 residues. For the CDR3, the DNA is TGTGCCAGCAGCAAAGTAGTCTACGAGCAGTACTTC. Amino acid sequence: CASSKVVYEQYF.

The chain links TRBV30 to TRBJ2-7, with D possibly being TRBD1 (5 bases). The CDR3 runs 13 residues. Between the trimmed V and J ends, which lost 1 base and 4 bases, there was a span of 11 bases. CDR1 is GTSNPN and CDR2 is SVGIG in the germline V gene (reference sequence). As DNA, the CDR3 is TGTGCCTGGAGTGAAGGGGATGGGTACGAGCAGTACTTC. It is translated as CAWSEGDGYEQYF.